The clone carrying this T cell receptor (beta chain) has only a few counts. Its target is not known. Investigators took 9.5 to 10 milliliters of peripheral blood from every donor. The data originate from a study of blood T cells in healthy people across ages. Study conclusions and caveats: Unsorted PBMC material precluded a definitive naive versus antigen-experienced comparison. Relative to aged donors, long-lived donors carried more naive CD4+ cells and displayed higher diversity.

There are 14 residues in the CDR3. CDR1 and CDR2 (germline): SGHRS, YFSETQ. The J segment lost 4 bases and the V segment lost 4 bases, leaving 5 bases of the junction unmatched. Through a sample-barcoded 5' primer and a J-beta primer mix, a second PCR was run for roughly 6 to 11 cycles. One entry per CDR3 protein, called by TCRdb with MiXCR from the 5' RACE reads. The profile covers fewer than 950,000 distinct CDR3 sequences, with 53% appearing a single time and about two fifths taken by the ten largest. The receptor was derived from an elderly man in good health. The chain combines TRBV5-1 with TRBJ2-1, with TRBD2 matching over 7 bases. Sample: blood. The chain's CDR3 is CASSPPGGYNEQFF. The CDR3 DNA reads TGCGCCAGCAGCCCCCCGGGGGGTTACAATGAGCAGTTCTTC.